These T cell receptor beta chains were read from a single sample in a study of identical twins. Each CDR3 protein is one row after TCRdb ran MiXCR on the 5' RACE reads. This table has about 890,000 distinct CDR3 sequences, 9% to 15% appearing once. These data also featured in a second study, about yellow fever vaccine responses in identical twins.

The sequenced sample consisted of PBMCs. Every receptor here comes from a woman under 30 in good health. Both conserved end residues are trimmed from each CDR3.

V	J	CDR3
TRBV10-3	TRBJ1-2	AISEFGPNYGYT
TRBV5-1	TRBJ2-6	ASSLIERPGANVLT
TRBV24-1	TRBJ2-5	ATSDTGDRGETLY
TRBV7-9	TRBJ2-2	ASSPPGAYTGELF
TRBV5-1	TRBJ2-1	ASSLEGVLINEQF
TRBV7-9	TRBJ2-7	ASSLEGEVRNEQY
TRBV20-1	TRBJ1-1	SVRPTGLSF
TRBV3-1	TRBJ1-5	ASSQEIGSGNQPQH
TRBV13	TRBJ1-2	ASSLGKQSYGYT
TRBV7-8	TRBJ2-6	ASSLGVAGANVLT
TRBV9	TRBJ2-2	ASSVALQGAGELF
TRBV20-1	TRBJ2-1	SARIGGQGSYNEQF
TRBV20-1	TRBJ2-7	SARDKFYEQY
TRBV14	TRBJ2-5	ASSHQDWVQETQY
TRBV24-1	TRBJ2-1	ATSDFGGHNEQF
TRBV12-3/TRBV12-4	TRBJ2-1	ASTRSGISGNEQF
TRBV7-6	TRBJ2-7	ASSGTPGTHEQY
TRBV6-1	TRBJ1-5	ASRSSRVNNQPQH
TRBV7-9	TRBJ2-7	ASWGAGQDEQY
TRBV28	TRBJ1-1	ASRLDRVAEAF
TRBV28	TRBJ1-1	ASSLRPPHWGAF
TRBV18	TRBJ1-1	ASSTSNVGTEAF
TRBV11-2	TRBJ2-2	ASTPGTDYTGELF
TRBV2	TRBJ1-2	ASSEQGYYGYT
TRBV5-1	TRBJ2-7	ASSSGTANREQY
TRBV9	TRBJ2-1	ASSDPTSGVLLEQF
TRBV7-9	TRBJ2-3	ASSLLWGGRADTQY
TRBV5-4	TRBJ1-2	ASSLAGVAGYT
TRBV20-1	TRBJ1-1	SARDRRGKAEAF
TRBV2	TRBJ2-3	ASNRETDTQY
TRBV5-4	TRBJ1-1	ASSLGGRLVQAF
TRBV12-3/TRBV12-4	TRBJ1-5	ASSKGQGRPQH
TRBV6-5	TRBJ2-7	ASSYRGLRYEQY
TRBV5-1	TRBJ2-5	ASSHPGGAETQY
TRBV20-1	TRBJ2-1	SASRGGGSSYNEQF
TRBV5-1	TRBJ2-3	ASSLAGGGMGDTQY
TRBV28	TRBJ2-3	ASSLDSAYTDTQY